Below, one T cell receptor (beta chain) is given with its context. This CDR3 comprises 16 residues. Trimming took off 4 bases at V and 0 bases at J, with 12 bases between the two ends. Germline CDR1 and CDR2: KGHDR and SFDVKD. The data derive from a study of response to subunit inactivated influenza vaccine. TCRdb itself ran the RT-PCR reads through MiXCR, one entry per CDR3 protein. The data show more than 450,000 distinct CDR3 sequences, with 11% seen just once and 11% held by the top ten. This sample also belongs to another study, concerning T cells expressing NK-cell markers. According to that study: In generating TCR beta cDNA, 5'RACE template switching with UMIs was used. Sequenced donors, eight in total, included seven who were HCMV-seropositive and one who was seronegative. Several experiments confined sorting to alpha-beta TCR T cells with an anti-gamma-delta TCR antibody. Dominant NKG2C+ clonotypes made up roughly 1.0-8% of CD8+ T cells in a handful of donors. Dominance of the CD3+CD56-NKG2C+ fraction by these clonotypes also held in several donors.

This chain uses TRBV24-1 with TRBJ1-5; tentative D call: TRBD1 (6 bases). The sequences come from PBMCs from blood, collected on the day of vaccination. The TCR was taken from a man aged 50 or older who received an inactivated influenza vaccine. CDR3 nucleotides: TGTGCCACCAGTGACCGGACAGATTATAGCAATCAGCCCCAGCATTTT. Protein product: CATSDRTDYSNQPQHF.